A single sample is the source of the 21 T cell receptor beta chains below, sequenced in a study of human T cells and chemical hapten exposure. TCRdb fed the RACE reads into MiXCR, producing one record per CDR3 protein. The table lists 35,000 to 40,000 distinct CDR3 sequences, more than 10% of them singletons. Regarding time point: pre-sensitization, week 0. Treatment denoted: therapeutic diphenylcyclopropenone sensitization with weekly scalp DPC. The starting material, unfractionated whole blood, was used for total RNA extraction. Sample: whole blood, taken in connection with sensitization to the hapten diphenylcyclopropenone (DPC). These receptors all come from a woman between 40 and 50 years old with alopecia areata. Some clones in this sample may be carry-over from other donors' samples.

Judged by abundance, this clonotype is medium-sized. The CDR3 nucleotides are TGTGCCAGCTCACCGCCGGAATCGACTGAAGCTTTCTTT. Translation gives CASSPPESTEAFF. The V and J genes are TRBV18 and TRBJ1-1; no firm D call. This CDR3 spans 13 amino acids. V lost 3 bases, J lost 5 bases, and 10 bases lay in between. Germline V lookup: CDR1 KGHSH, CDR2 LQKENI.

This clonotype was detected many times. The chain is built from TRBV30 and TRBJ1-1, with 8 bases aligning to TRBD1. Trimming removed 5 bases from V and 7 bases from J; junction bases left unmatched: 3. Germline CDR1 GTSNPN, CDR2 SVGIG (reference sequence). The CDR3 totals 11 residues. CDR3 loop: CAWSGQVEAFF. In DNA form, the CDR3 reads TGTGCCTGGTCGGGACAGGTTGAAGCTTTCTTT. Supplemented by reference TRBV30 and TRBJ1-1, the full variable domain reads SQTIHQWPATLVQPVGSPLSLECTVEGTSNPNLYWYRQAAGRGLQLLFYSVGIGQISSEVPQNLSASRPQDRQFILSSKKLLLSDSGFYLCAWSGQVEAFFGQGTRLTVV.

The CDR3 is CASSQPSGRRADTQYF. CDR3 nucleotides: TGCGCCAGCAGCCAGCCTAGCGGGAGGAGGGCAGATACGCAGTATTTT. This chain links TRBV4-1 with TRBJ2-3; 11 nucleotides agree with TRBD2. Trimming at V came to 3 bases and at J to 4 bases, leaving 6 bases not matched to a gene. Germline CDR1 reads MGHRA; CDR2 reads YSYEKL. The CDR3 consists of 16 residues.

In its sample, this clonotype was seen a few times. The chain combines TRBV6-5 with TRBJ2-7, with D tentatively TRBD1 or TRBD2 (7 bases each). CDR1 and CDR2 (germline): MNHEY, SVGAGI. V gave up 7 bases and J gave up 5 bases, with 18 bases separating them. The CDR3 is 14 residues long. The CDR3 nucleotides read TGTGCCAGCAAGGGGAGGGGGCGGTTCGACGAGCAGTACTTC. This codes for CASKGRGRFDEQYF.

This clonotype was found many times. V gene TRBV4-1 combines with J gene TRBJ2-5; TRBD2 matches at 9 bases. The germline CDR1 and CDR2 sequences are MGHRA and YSYEKL. The CDR3 spans 14 residues. J gave up 9 bases and V 4 bases, and 9 bases lay outside the gene matches. CDR3 in amino acids: CASSPLAGVPPQYF. CDR3 DNA sequence: TGCGCCAGCAGCCCATTAGCGGGGGTTCCCCCCCAGTACTTC.

The sample holds many counts of this clonotype. The genes are TRBV11-2 and TRBJ2-7; unclear D gene. The CDR3 consists of 14 residues. The ends were cut back, 10 bases at V and 2 bases at J, with 18 bases in the middle. Germline V lookup: CDR1 SGHAT, CDR2 FQNNGV. CDR3 in DNA: TGTGCCACACGCCGGGCCCGGGTGGCCTACGAGCAGTACTTC. Encoded protein: CATRRARVAYEQYF.

The rearrangement links TRBV29-1 to TRBJ2-1, with D possibly being TRBD2 (6 bases). This CDR3 is 12 amino acids long. The germline CDR1 and CDR2 sequences are SQVTM and ANQGSEA. Trimming removed 8 bases from V and 3 bases from J, with 11 bases in between. The CDR3 DNA reads TGCAGCTGCGGGACTCACTACAATGAGCAGTTCTTC. Its translation is CSCGTHYNEQFF.

This clonotype appeared many times. The rearrangement uses TRBV7-2 and TRBJ1-6; TRBD1 is a possible D gene (5 bases). The CDR3 runs 14 residues. V lost 7 bases to trimming and J lost 10 bases, with 17 bases between them. CDR1 is SGHTA, CDR2 FQGNSA, per germline. The CDR3 sequence: CASTSGRGRSPLHF. The CDR3 nucleotides are TGTGCCAGCACTTCGGGGAGGGGTAGGTCACCCCTCCACTTT.

This clonotype was counted at least ten times. The chain couples TRBV2 to TRBJ1-1, with D possibly matching TRBD1 (5 bases). The germline V gene has CDR1 SNHLY and CDR2 FYNNEI. The V gene lost 1 base and the J gene lost 11 bases, with 17 bases spanning the gap. The CDR3 is made up of 14 amino acids. CDR3 in amino acids: CASSEGGGRVWAFF. CDR3 sequence (DNA): TGTGCCAGCAGTGAAGGCGGCGGCAGGGTGTGGGCTTTCTTT.

The gene calls are TRBV29-1 and TRBJ2-1; D is unresolved. CDR1 is SQVTM and CDR2 is ANQGSEA in the germline V gene. V was shortened by 4 bases and J by 0 bases, with 7 bases between the two germline ends. The CDR3 covers 13 residues. The CDR3 is CSVGFSSYNEQFF. CDR3 bases: TGCAGCGTTGGGTTTAGCTCCTACAATGAGCAGTTCTTC.

In nucleotides, the CDR3 is TGCGCCAGCAGCTTGGAGCCGCACGAGCAGTACTTC. Its translation: CASSLEPHEQYF. J is TRBJ2-7 and V is TRBV5-1; D ambiguous. The V and J ends lost 0 bases and 5 bases respectively, with 6 bases between them. Germline V CDR1 and CDR2: SGHRS, YFSETQ. CDR3 size: 12 residues. Using reference TRBV5-1 and TRBJ2-7 for the parts outside the CDR3, the full variable domain is KAGVTQTPRYLIKTRGQQVTLSCSPISGHRSVSWYQQTPGQGLQFLFEYFSETQRNKGNFPGRFSGRQFSNSRSEMNVSTLELGDSALYLCASSLEPHEQYFGPGTRLTVT.

This clonotype was seen at least ten times. The chain carries TRBV2 and TRBJ2-5, with D unclear. Per germline, CDR1 SNHLY and CDR2 FYNNEI. The length of the CDR3 is 11 residues. V dropped 8 bases and J dropped 4 bases, with 8 bases sitting between them. The CDR3 sequence: CASSLLETQYF. In DNA form, the CDR3 reads TGTGCCAGCTCGCTTCTAGAGACCCAGTACTTC.

This sequence joins TRBV3-1 and TRBJ2-5; 8 nucleotides align to TRBD2. In germline, CDR1 is LGHDT, CDR2 YNNKEL (reference sequence). J gave up 1 base and V 1 base, and 5 bases lay outside the gene matches. This CDR3 region has 16 residues. CDR3 protein: CASSQGIAGRQETQYF. The CDR3 DNA reads as TGTGCCAGCAGCCAAGGGATAGCGGGGCGCCAAGAGACCCAGTACTTC.

This clonotype has only a few counts. The chain is built from TRBV6-6 and TRBJ2-7; D is ambiguous. CDR3 length: 12 residues. V lost 6 bases and J 7 bases, leaving 13 bases between the germline ends. Germline loops: CDR1 MNHNY, CDR2 SVGAGI (reference sequence). CDR3 loop: CASRPPTGEQYF. The DNA of the CDR3 is TGTGCCAGCAGACCCCCCACGGGTGAGCAGTACTTC.

V and J are TRBV9 and TRBJ2-2, with 8 nucleotides matching TRBD2. The CDR3 consists of 15 residues. Germline V gene lookup returns CDR1 SGDLS and CDR2 YYNGEE. The ends lost 3 bases at V and 1 base at J; junction bases unmatched: 2. The CDR3 reads CASSAGLENTGELFF. CDR3 nucleotides: TGTGCCAGCAGCGCGGGACTAGAGAACACCGGGGAGCTGTTTTTT. The whole variable domain, filled in from reference TRBV9 and TRBJ2-2, reads DSGVTQTPKHLITATGQRVTLRCSPRSGDLSVYWYQQSLDQGLQFLIQYYNGEERAKGNILERFSAQQFPDLHSELNLSSLELGDSALYFCASSAGLENTGELFFGEGSRLTVL.

This clonotype was detected many times. CDR3 amino acids: CASRTMGLRPTDTQYF. Written as DNA, the CDR3 is TGTGCCAGCAGGACAATGGGACTGAGGCCCACAGATACGCAGTATTTT. This chain links TRBV11-2 with TRBJ2-3; D is perhaps TRBD2 (6 bases). The CDR3 runs to 16 residues. Germline V gene data show CDR1 as SGHAT and CDR2 as FQNNGV. The germline V and J ends were trimmed by 6 bases and 2 bases, with 18 bases remaining between them.

The V gene is TRBV10-3, the J gene TRBJ1-5; the match to TRBD1 covers 7 bases. The CDR3 sequence is 14 residues long. Trimming cost V 5 bases and J 2 bases; bases outside gene matches: 3. CDR1 is ENHRY and CDR2 is SYGVKD in the germline V gene. The CDR3 DNA reads as TGTGCCATCAGTCCAGACAGGGGCAATCAGCCCCAGCATTTT. Its protein is CAISPDRGNQPQHF.

This clonotype was picked up many times. V gene TRBV9 combines with J gene TRBJ2-7; D is unclear. V lost 0 bases and J lost 5, with 9 bases in between. The CDR3 length is 13 residues. Germline loops: CDR1 SGDLS, CDR2 YYNGEE. CDR3 coding DNA: TGTGCCAGCAGCGTAGCCGGGTTCAACGAGCAGTACTTC. The encoded protein is CASSVAGFNEQYF.

A remark on this clonotype: It may be a read error: a sequence one base away is much more abundant. The chain recombines TRBV7-9 with TRBJ2-3; TRBD2 might be the D (6 bases). This CDR3 is built from 16 residues. Germline lookup yields CDR1 SEHNR and CDR2 FQNEAQ (reference sequence). Trimming cost V 5 bases and J 7 bases, with 22 bases left between them. The CDR3 sequence is CASSTQGAGRGNTQYF. The CDR3 DNA sequence: TGTGCCAGCAGCACGCAGGGCGCGGGGAGAGGAAATACGCAGTATTTT.

This clonotype was found many times. The V gene is TRBV12-3 or TRBV12-4, the J gene TRBJ2-3; TRBD2 might be the D (6 bases). CDR3 length equals 13 residues. The V end was cut by 6 bases, the J end by 6 bases, with 13 bases between. CDR3 sequence: CASREGLRDTQYF. The CDR3 bases are TGTGCCAGCAGGGAGGGCCTACGGGATACGCAGTATTTT.

This rearrangement joins TRBV28 to TRBJ2-2; tentatively, D is TRBD1 (7 bases). The V and J ends lost 9 bases and 2 bases respectively, with 16 bases between them. The CDR3 contains 15 residues. CDR1 MDHEN and CDR2 SYDVKM come from the germline V gene. This CDR3 reads CASTSEGANTGELFF. The CDR3 nucleotides read TGTGCCAGTACCTCGGAGGGGGCTAACACCGGGGAGCTGTTTTTT.